These T cell receptor beta chains were read from a single sample in a study of blood T cell repertoires in COVID-19. Assay: immunoSEQ multiplex PCR; the TCRdb copy retains only in-frame clones and omits some. The sample comprises 75,000 or so clones, 87% of which are singletons, and around 5% rests with the top ten. Sequencing was carried out using peripheral blood. The receptors originated from a woman of 80 years or more with active or convalescent COVID-19. CDR3s include the opening cysteine and the closing phenylalanine or tryptophan. A D gene is named only where the DNA matches it firmly. Size tells how often a clone was seen (once, few, many) or the class of an expanded clone, and some rows leave it out.

- TRBJ2-3 TRBV9 TRBD1 CASSIGQGASDTQYF TGTGCCAGCAGCATTGGACAGGGAGCCTCAGATACGCAGTATTTT
- TRBJ2-1 TRBV6-6 TRBD2 CASSPRGLAGDEQFF TGTGCCAGCAGCCCTCGGGGACTAGCGGGAGATGAGCAGTTCTTC
once TRBJ2-5 TRBV5-4 TRBD1 CASSGLPGQKETQYF TGTGCCAGCAGCGGACTGCCGGGACAGAAAGAGACCCAGTACTTC
- TRBJ2-7 TRBV5-1 TRBD1 CASSSQGLSSYEQYF TGCGCCAGCAGCTCACAGGGGTTAAGCTCCTACGAGCAGTACTTC
- TRBJ1-5 TRBV4-3 - CASSRTGGDQPQHF TGCGCCAGCAGCCGGACGGGAGGGGACCAGCCCCAGCATTTT
- TRBJ2-6 TRBV12-3/TRBV12-4 - CASSSARYGVLTF TGTGCCAGCAGTTCCGCGAGGTACGGCGTCCTGACTTTC
- TRBJ1-2 TRBV30 - CAWSAQSGRTRGYTF TGTGCCTGGAGCGCGCAGTCAGGGCGAACGCGGGGCTACACCTTC
- TRBJ2-2 TRBV27 - CASSLLLGNTGELFF TGTGCCAGCAGTTTATTGCTAGGCAACACCGGGGAGCTGTTTTTT
- TRBJ1-2 TRBV28 TRBD1 CASSKPGTGSYGYTF TGTGCCAGCAGTAAACCCGGGACAGGGTCCTATGGCTACACCTTC
- TRBJ1-1 TRBV3-1/TRBV3-2 TRBD1 CASSQGTGRGTEAFF TGTGCCAGCAGCCAGGGGACAGGGCGTGGCACTGAAGCTTTCTTT
- TRBJ2-7 TRBV6-5 - CASSYSVDNYEQYF TGTGCCAGCAGTTACTCGGTAGATAACTACGAGCAGTACTTC
- TRBJ2-5 TRBV11-2 - CASSQSIAETQYF TGTGCCAGCAGCCAAAGTATAGCAGAGACCCAGTACTTC
once TRBJ2-1 TRBV24-1 - CATSDGGHYYNEQFF TGTGCCACCAGCGATGGGGGACACTACTACAATGAGCAGTTCTTC
- TRBJ2-2 TRBV24-1 TRBD1 CATRGQGTGELFF TGTGCCACCAGGGGACAGGGGACCGGGGAGCTGTTTTTT
- TRBJ1-5 TRBV30 TRBD1 CAWGQGDGNQPQHF TGTGCCTGGGGACAGGGGGATGGCAATCAGCCCCAGCATTTT
- TRBJ2-4 TRBV6-2/TRBV6-3 - CASSMAQGNIQYF TGTGCCAGCAGTATGGCCCAGGGGAACATTCAGTACTTC
- TRBJ1-2 TRBV5-1 TRBD1 CASSSQGADYGYTF TGCGCCAGCAGCTCTCAGGGGGCTGACTATGGCTACACCTTC
- TRBJ1-1 TRBV4-1 TRBD1 CASSPFIRTGNTEAFF TGCGCCAGCAGCCCGTTCATAAGGACAGGGAACACTGAAGCTTTCTTT
- TRBJ2-1 TRBV7-2 TRBD2 CASLERGEGHNEQFF TGTGCCAGCTTAGAGCGGGGGGAGGGGCACAATGAGCAGTTCTTC
- TRBJ1-5 TRBV2 - CASSGSSNQPQHF TGTGCCAGCAGTGGGAGTAGCAATCAGCCCCAGCATTTT
- TRBJ1-1 TRBV6-6 - CASKKTSLDTEAFF TGTGCCAGCAAAAAAACGAGCCTCGACACTGAAGCTTTCTTT
- TRBJ1-2 TRBV28 - CASSLVTELYGYTF TGTGCCAGCAGCCTCGTTACTGAGCTTTATGGCTACACCTTC
- TRBJ2-6 TRBV19 - CASGGSGANVLTF TGTGCCAGCGGGGGCTCTGGGGCCAACGTCCTGACTTTC
few TRBJ1-1 TRBV11-2 TRBD1 CASSRQGLPNTEAFF TGTGCCAGCAGCCGACAGGGTCTACCAAACACTGAAGCTTTCTTT
once TRBJ1-3 TRBV12-3/TRBV12-4 - CASSFRDTIYF TGTGCCAGCAGTTTCAGGGACACCATATATTTT
- TRBJ2-2 TRBV28 - CASLGYRGKNTGELFF TGTGCCAGCCTCGGGTACCGGGGGAAGAACACCGGGGAGCTGTTTTTT
- TRBJ1-5 TRBV6-5 - CASKNSHDSNQPQHF TGTGCCAGCAAGAACAGCCACGATAGCAATCAGCCCCAGCATTTT
- TRBJ2-5 TRBV28 TRBD2 CASSFLLAGSTQYF TGTGCCAGCAGTTTCTTACTAGCGGGGAGTACTCAGTACTTC
- TRBJ1-2 TRBV12-3/TRBV12-4 - CASSKQGHGYTF TGTGCCAGCAGTAAACAGGGCCATGGCTACACCTTC
- TRBJ1-1 TRBV18 - CASSKIQGYTEAFF TGTGCCAGCTCAAAGATTCAGGGTTACACTGAAGCTTTCTTT
once TRBJ2-1 TRBV3-1/TRBV3-2 - CASSQVAGRGPYNEQFF TGTGCCAGCAGCCAAGTCGCCGGCAGGGGACCCTACAATGAGCAGTTCTTC
- TRBJ1-4 TRBV6-6 TRBD1 CASNDRGQEKLFF TGTGCCAGCAACGACAGGGGGCAGGAAAAACTGTTTTTT
- TRBJ1-2 TRBV5-6 TRBD1 CASSLGPVGQGGGYTF TGTGCCAGCAGCTTGGGGCCAGTGGGACAGGGAGGGGGCTACACCTTC
- TRBJ2-5 TRBV6-6 TRBD2 CASSLGPSGGQETQYF TGTGCCAGCAGTTTAGGCCCTAGCGGGGGCCAAGAGACCCAGTACTTC
- TRBJ2-1 TRBV19 TRBD2 CASSTQRGANNEQFF TGTGCCAGTAGTACCCAGCGGGGAGCCAACAATGAGCAGTTCTTC
once TRBJ2-1 TRBV14 TRBD2 CASSPLAGGYNEQFF TGTGCCAGCAGCCCCCTGGCGGGGGGTTACAATGAGCAGTTCTTC
few TRBJ1-2 TRBV7-9 TRBD1 CASSLAGQGREGGYTF TGTGCCAGCAGCTTAGCCGGACAGGGACGAGAAGGTGGCTACACCTTC
- TRBJ1-4 TRBV5-1 - CASSLGLPTNEKLFF TGCGCCAGCAGCTTAGGACTGCCTACTAATGAAAAACTGTTTTTT
- TRBJ2-7 TRBV4-3 - CASSQGQDYYEQYF TGCGCCAGCAGCCAAGGACAGGATTACTACGAGCAGTACTTC
few TRBJ2-7 TRBV10-3 - CAISVQGNWDEQYF TGTGCCATCAGTGTACAGGGAAATTGGGACGAGCAGTACTTC
- TRBJ1-2 TRBV20-1 TRBD1 CSATGGGGYTF TGCAGTGCGACAGGGGGTGGGGGCTACACCTTC
- TRBJ1-5 TRBV3-1/TRBV3-2 - CASSSSGYNQPQHF TGTGCCAGCAGCAGCTCAGGCTACAATCAGCCCCAGCATTTT
- TRBJ1-1 TRBV30 - CAWSWRVDEAFF TGTGCCTGGAGTTGGAGGGTGGATGAAGCTTTCTTT
- TRBJ2-2 TRBV19 TRBD1 CASSIPGQIAGELFF TGTGCCAGTAGTATCCCGGGACAGATCGCCGGGGAGCTGTTTTTT
- TRBJ2-3 TRBV24-1 TRBD2 CATSDFGPGASGRWADTQYF TGTGCCACCAGTGATTTTGGTCCTGGGGCTAGCGGGAGATGGGCAGATACGCAGTATTTT
- TRBJ1-5 TRBV7-9 - CASSPRDQPQHF TGTGCCAGCAGCCCCCGAGATCAGCCCCAGCATTTT
- TRBJ1-5 TRBV18 - CASSEGDQPQHF TGTGCCAGCTCCGAAGGGGATCAGCCCCAGCATTTT
- TRBJ2-7 TRBV4-3 - CASSQTQGYEQYF TGCGCCAGCAGCCAAACGCAGGGGTACGAGCAGTACTTC
- TRBJ1-4 TRBV27 - CATQRRSGEKLFF TGTGCCACCCAGCGGAGGTCTGGTGAAAAACTGTTTTTT
- TRBJ1-5 TRBV18 - CASSPGGVGQPQHF TGTGCCAGCTCACCCGGGGGGGTTGGACAGCCCCAGCATTTT
- TRBJ2-3 TRBV3-1/TRBV3-2 TRBD1 CASSPQGARYTDTQYF TGTGCCAGCAGCCCCCAGGGGGCGCGTTACACAGATACGCAGTATTTT
- TRBJ2-3 TRBV6-5 TRBD2 CASISGGAADTQYF TGTGCCAGCATTAGCGGGGGGGCCGCAGATACGCAGTATTTT
- TRBJ1-2 TRBV28 TRBD1 CASSPPGQVSNYGYTF TGTGCCAGCAGTCCCCCGGGACAGGTCTCCAACTATGGCTACACCTTC
once TRBJ2-2 TRBV9 - CASSMRHTNTGELFF TGTGCCAGCTCCATGAGGCATACAAACACCGGGGAGCTGTTTTTT
- TRBJ2-3 TRBV10-3 TRBD2 CAISEKTSGSRDTQYF TGTGCCATCAGTGAGAAGACTAGCGGGAGTAGAGATACGCAGTATTTT